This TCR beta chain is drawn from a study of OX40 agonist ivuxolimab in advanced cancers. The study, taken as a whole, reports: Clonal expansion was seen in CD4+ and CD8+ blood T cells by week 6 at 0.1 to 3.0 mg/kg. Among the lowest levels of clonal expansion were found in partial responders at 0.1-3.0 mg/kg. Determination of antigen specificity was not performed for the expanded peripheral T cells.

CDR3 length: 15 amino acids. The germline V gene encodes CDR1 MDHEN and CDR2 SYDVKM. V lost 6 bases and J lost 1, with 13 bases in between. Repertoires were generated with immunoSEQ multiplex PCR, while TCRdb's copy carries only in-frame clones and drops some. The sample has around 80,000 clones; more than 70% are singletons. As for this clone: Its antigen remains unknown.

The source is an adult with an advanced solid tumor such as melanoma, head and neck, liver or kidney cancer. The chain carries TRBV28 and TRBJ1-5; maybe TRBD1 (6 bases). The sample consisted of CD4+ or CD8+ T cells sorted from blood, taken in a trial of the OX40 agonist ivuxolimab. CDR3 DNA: TGTGCCAGCAGCTTAGGGGGGGGAAGCAATCAGCCCCAGCATTTT. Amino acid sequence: CASSLGGGSNQPQHF.